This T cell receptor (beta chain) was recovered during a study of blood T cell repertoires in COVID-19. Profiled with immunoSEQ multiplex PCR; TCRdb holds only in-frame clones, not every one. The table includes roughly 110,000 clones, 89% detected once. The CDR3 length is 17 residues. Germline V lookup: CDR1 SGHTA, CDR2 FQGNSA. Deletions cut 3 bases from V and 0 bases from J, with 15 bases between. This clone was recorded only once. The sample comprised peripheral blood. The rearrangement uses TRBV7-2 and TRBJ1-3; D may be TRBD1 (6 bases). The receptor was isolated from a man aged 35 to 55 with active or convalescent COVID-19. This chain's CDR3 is CASSFPEDSSSGNTIYF. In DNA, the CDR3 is TGTGCCAGCAGCTTTCCAGAGGACAGTAGCTCTGGAAACACCATATATTTT.